This entry lists 9 T cell receptor beta chains sequenced from one sample in a study of blood T cell repertoires in COVID-19 (TCRdb year 2020). The method behind the library was the immunoSEQ multiplex PCR assay. In its TCRdb copy, this immuneACCESS table keeps in-frame sequences only and misses some clones. Where compared with another copy, unresolved V genes explain less than half of these, and the others have no known cause. This sample holds about 180,000 clones; roughly 86% were observed only once. Approximately 7% of the sample is held by the ten biggest clonotypes. Source material: peripheral blood. The receptors come from a man aged 50-60 years with active or convalescent COVID-19.

The chain joins TRBV7-9 to TRBJ1-2; possible D gene TRBD1, 5 bases. This CDR3 comprises 13 residues. Trimming left V 3 bases short and J 8 bases short, with 13 bases between. Looked up from germline, CDR1 is SEHNR and CDR2 is FQNEAQ (reference sequence). CDR3: CASSFGGADGYTF. DNA for the CDR3: TGTGCCAGCAGCTTTGGAGGGGCGGACGGCTACACCTTC.

The chain carries TRBV5-8 and TRBJ1-3; perhaps TRBD1 as D (5 bases). V lost 4 bases and J lost 4, with 18 bases in between. The germline gives CDR1 SGHTS, CDR2 YDEGEE. The CDR3 runs 16 residues. The CDR3 DNA follows: TGTGCCAGCAGCCGTGGGGCTAGGGTAGGAGGAAACACCATATATTTT. Protein sequence: CASSRGARVGGNTIYF.

The genes are TRBV11-3 and TRBJ2-3; TRBD2 might be the D (5 bases). The CDR3 length is 14 residues. Trimming took 1 base from V and 5 from J, leaving 10 bases between them. CDR1 and CDR2 from the germline V gene are SGHNT and YENEEA. CDR3: CASSLAGSQDTQYF. The CDR3 DNA sequence: TGTGCCAGCAGCTTAGCTGGGAGCCAAGATACGCAGTATTTT. The entire variable domain, with the rest obtained from reference TRBV11-3 and TRBJ2-3, is as follows: EAGVVQSPRYKIIEKKQPVAFWCNPISGHNTLYWYLQNLGQGPELLIRYENEEAVDDSQLPKDRFSAERLKGVDSTLKIQPAELGDSAVYLCASSLAGSQDTQYFGPGTRLTVL.

To note about this clone: Other nucleotide sequences in the sample specify the same CDR3. This chain links TRBV6-5 with TRBJ2-7, with 11 nucleotides matching TRBD1. The germline V gene encodes CDR1 MNHEY and CDR2 SVGAGI. CDR3 length equals 15 residues. V shed 6 bases and J 2 bases; nucleotides not matched to a gene: 6. CDR3 sequence: CASSSPGQGAYEQYF. DNA for the CDR3: TGTGCCAGCAGCTCTCCGGGACAGGGGGCCTACGAGCAGTACTTC.

The chain joins TRBV14 to TRBJ2-1; 8 bases match TRBD2. CDR1 is SGHDN and CDR2 is FVKESK in the germline V gene. With 5 bases clipped from V and 9 bases from J, the junction kept 21 bases outside the gene matches. This CDR3 is built from 18 residues. CDR3 in amino acids: CASSYDLAGPPFVGEQFF. As DNA, the CDR3 is TGTGCCAGCAGCTACGATTTAGCGGGACCCCCTTTTGTTGGTGAGCAGTTCTTC.

The chain carries TRBV2 and TRBJ1-3; D not resolved. This CDR3 has 11 residues. Between the trimmed V and J ends, which lost 6 bases and 7 bases, there was a span of 7 bases. Germline V lookup: CDR1 SNHLY, CDR2 FYNNEI. DNA of the CDR3: TGTGCCAGCAGACAGTCCAACACCATATATTTT. It specifies CASRQSNTIYF.

The chain recombines TRBV11-3 with TRBJ2-7; D remains ambiguous. V lost 4 bases and J lost 5, with 9 bases in between. Per germline, CDR1 SGHNT and CDR2 YENEEA. The CDR3 is made up of 12 amino acids. CDR3 nucleotides: TGTGCCAGCAGCTCGACTCGCCACGAGCAGTACTTC. Protein product: CASSSTRHEQYF.

CDR3 sequence: CASSYVGSGRYNEQFF. CDR3 DNA: TGTGCCAGCAGTTACGTTGGGTCGGGAAGGTACAATGAGCAGTTCTTC. The rearrangement joins TRBV6-2 or TRBV6-3 to TRBJ2-1; TRBD2 is a possible D gene (5 bases). The CDR3 runs 16 residues. Germline CDR1 and CDR2: MNHEY and SVGEGT. V shed 2 bases and J shed 4 bases, with 15 bases lying between them.

The genes are TRBV4-1 and TRBJ2-7, with a tentative D call TRBD2 (6 bases). The V and J ends lost 3 bases and 3 bases respectively, with 9 bases between them. Germline values: CDR1 MGHRA, CDR2 YSYEKL. The CDR3 extends over 13 amino acids. The CDR3 region has the DNA TGCGCCAGCAGCCATACGGGACTCTACGAGCAGTACTTC. It specifies CASSHTGLYEQYF.